The 22 T cell receptor beta chains in this list originate from one sample, sequenced in a study of blood T cells in healthy people across ages. With a J-beta primer mix and a sample-barcoded 5' primer, a second PCR ran about 7 to 12 cycles. TCRdb itself ran the 5' RACE reads through MiXCR, one entry per CDR3 protein. Of roughly 560,000 distinct CDR3 sequences in the sample, 24% were seen once. The data were also submitted as part of a second study, on T cells of mothers and their children.

The material sequenced was blood. These TCRs come from a boy aged 10-17 years in good health.

The chain combines TRBV14 with TRBJ2-3; 8 bases fit TRBD2. This CDR3 comprises 17 residues. The J segment lost 1 base and the V segment lost 7 bases, leaving 13 bases of the junction unmatched. The germline CDR1 and CDR2 sequences are SGHDN and FVKESK. The CDR3, as DNA: TGTGCCAGCACCAGCGGGAGTGGGGCCCTTGGCACAGATACGCAGTATTTT. This encodes CASTSGSGALGTDTQYF. The full variable domain, its missing parts supplied by reference TRBV14 and TRBJ2-3, is EAGVTQFPSHSVIEKGQTVTLRCDPISGHDNLYWYRRVMGKEIKFLLHFVKESKQDESGMPNNRFLAERTGGTYSTLKVQPAELEDSGVYFCASTSGSGALGTDTQYFGPGTRLTVL.

This chain links TRBV9 with TRBJ1-1; D uncertain. Germline values: CDR1 SGDLS, CDR2 YYNGEE. Trimming pared 0 bases from V and 10 bases from J, leaving 10 bases between. This CDR3 contains 12 residues. The CDR3 region has the DNA TGTGCCAGCAGCGTAGAAGGAGGAGTAGCTTTCTTT. It is translated as CASSVEGGVAFF.

The chain employs TRBV7-8 and TRBJ2-1; D remains ambiguous. Germline CDR1 SGHVS, CDR2 FQNEAQ. Deletions cut 7 bases from V and 7 bases from J, with 11 bases between. This CDR3 has 12 residues. DNA for the CDR3: TGTGCCAGCACCCCCCGGTCGAATGAGCAGTTCTTC. As protein: CASTPRSNEQFF.

The sample holds many counts of this clonotype. The chain is built from TRBV9 and TRBJ2-7; D is possibly TRBD2 (7 bases). The CDR3 consists of 15 residues. CDR1 and CDR2 from the germline V gene are SGDLS and YYNGEE. Trimming shortened V by 4 bases and J by 3 bases, and 17 bases separated the two germline ends. The DNA for the CDR3 is TGTGCCAGCAGCCCCGGGGGGCTGGGAATCTACGAGCAGTACTTC. Protein: CASSPGGLGIYEQYF.

This clonotype was found a few times. The rearrangement uses TRBV2 and TRBJ2-5; D remains ambiguous. CDR3 length equals 14 residues. Deletions cut 8 bases from V and 2 bases from J, with 15 bases between. Germline V lookup: CDR1 SNHLY, CDR2 FYNNEI. The CDR3 nucleotides read TGTGCCAGCGGGCAAGCCAGATCGCAAGAGACCCAGTACTTC. It encodes CASGQARSQETQYF.

The rearrangement joins TRBV29-1 to TRBJ2-7; TRBD1 aligns across 10 bases. The J segment lost 2 bases and the V segment lost 7 bases, leaving 14 bases of the junction unmatched. The CDR3 is made up of 16 amino acids. The germline gives CDR1 SQVTM, CDR2 ANQGSEA. DNA for the CDR3: TGCAGCGCCGGCGGGGGTGACAGGGGGCTTCCCTACGAGCAGTACTTC. Translating it yields CSAGGGDRGLPYEQYF.

CDR3 DNA: TGTGCCTGGAGGTCGACAGGGGGATCTTTAGGCTACACCTTC. Encoded protein: CAWRSTGGSLGYTF. The V and J genes are TRBV30 and TRBJ1-2; 9 nucleotides agree with TRBD1. V dropped 3 bases and J dropped 8; count of bases not matched to a gene: 10. Germline-derived CDR1 and CDR2 are GTSNPN and SVGIG (reference sequence). The CDR3 is 14 residues long. Supplemented by reference TRBV30 and TRBJ1-2, the full variable domain reads SQTIHQWPATLVQPVGSPLSLECTVEGTSNPNLYWYRQAAGRGLQLLFYSVGIGQISSEVPQNLSASRPQDRQFILSSKKLLLSDSGFYLCAWRSTGGSLGYTFGSGTRLTVV.

The rearrangement links TRBV3-1 to TRBJ2-5; TRBD2 agrees at 7 bases. In germline, CDR1 is LGHDT, CDR2 YNNKEL (reference sequence). This CDR3 is 14 amino acids long. The V gene end was trimmed by 3 bases and the J gene end by 5 bases; junction bases not matched to a gene: 6. CDR3 in DNA: TGTGCCAGCAGCCAGACTAGCATGAGGGAGACCCAGTACTTC. Translated: CASSQTSMRETQYF.

At least ten counts were recorded for this clonotype. The gene calls are TRBV4-3 and TRBJ2-2; 10 bases match TRBD1. V trimming: 0 bases; J trimming: 6 bases; junction bases outside the gene matches: 7. The germline CDR1 and CDR2 sequences are LGHNA and YSLEER. The CDR3 extends over 17 amino acids. For the CDR3, the DNA is TGCGCCAGCAGCCAAGAGTTTGGGACAGGGGTATCCGGGGAGCTGTTTTTT. As protein: CASSQEFGTGVSGELFF.

This clonotype was picked up a small number of times. The chain uses TRBV7-2 and TRBJ2-5, with 7 bases matching TRBD2. This CDR3 region has 13 residues. Losses at the gene ends were 6 bases for V and 11 bases for J; bases not matched to a gene: 12. Germline lookup yields CDR1 SGHTA and CDR2 FQGNSA. The CDR3 region is CASRILAGVEQYF. The CDR3 nucleotides read TGTGCCAGCAGAATACTCGCGGGGGTTGAGCAGTACTTC.

This chain connects TRBV28 to TRBJ2-4; maybe TRBD1 (7 bases). Germline CDR1 MDHEN, CDR2 SYDVKM. The CDR3 consists of 16 residues. V lost 7 bases and J 1 base, leaving 17 bases between the germline ends. The chain's CDR3 is CASTLETGRAKNIQYF. In DNA form, the CDR3 reads TGTGCCAGCACCCTAGAGACAGGGAGGGCCAAAAACATTCAGTACTTC.

V and J are TRBV6-2 or TRBV6-3 and TRBJ2-7; D is unresolved. CDR3 length: 11 residues. The ends were cut back, 4 bases at V and 3 bases at J, with 4 bases in the middle. Germline-derived CDR1 and CDR2 are MNHEY and SVGEGT. The CDR3 reads CASSSIYEQYF. The CDR3 DNA follows: TGTGCCAGCAGTTCGATCTACGAGCAGTACTTC.

The chain employs TRBV5-1 and TRBJ2-5; 10 bases line up with TRBD1. With the DNA end fitting TRBJ2-7 better, the J assignment may be wrong. The germline V gene has CDR1 SGHRS and CDR2 YFSETQ. The CDR3 covers 17 residues. The CDR3 DNA sequence: TGCGCCAGCAGCCCCTCGACAGGGGGCAGAGTTACCTACGAGCAGTACTTC. It specifies CASSPSTGGRVTYEQYF.

The rearrangement joins TRBV28 to TRBJ2-1, with TRBD2 matching over 9 bases. V shed 8 bases, J shed 3 bases, and the junction held 8 bases outside the gene matches. CDR1 is MDHEN, CDR2 SYDVKM, per germline. The CDR3 loop spans 15 amino acids. CDR3 DNA sequence: TGTGCCAGCCAAATAGCGGGAGCGGACTACAATGAGCAGTTCTTC. It is translated as CASQIAGADYNEQFF.

The chain uses TRBV9 and TRBJ2-1; 8 bases map to TRBD2. The assigned J gene may be wrong: the sequence end matches TRBJ2-5 better. The V gene's germline CDR1 is SGDLS and CDR2 YYNGEE. The length of the CDR3 is 15 residues. The CDR3 loop reads CASSVEVTGGETQYF. CDR3 nucleotides: TGTGCCAGCAGCGTAGAAGTGACGGGGGGGGAGACCCAGTACTTC.

This chain uses TRBV29-1 with TRBJ1-2; weak D call: TRBD1 (5 bases). Trimming took off 7 bases at V and 6 bases at J, with 9 bases between the two ends. The CDR3 is 10 residues long. Germline V gene data show CDR1 as SQVTM and CDR2 as ANQGSEA. DNA for the CDR3: TGCAGCGCTCTCAGGGATGGCTACACCTTC. Translation gives CSALRDGYTF.

This clonotype was seen a few times. The rearrangement links TRBV6-1 to TRBJ2-5, with 7 bases lining up with TRBD1. The J segment lost 7 bases and the V segment lost 0 bases, leaving 17 bases of the junction unmatched. The CDR3 sequence is 18 residues long. Looked up from germline, CDR1 is MNHNS and CDR2 is SASEGT. The CDR3 sequence: CASSEAVTEDRHRRTQYF. As DNA, the CDR3 is TGTGCCAGCAGTGAAGCGGTAACGGAGGACAGGCACCGTCGGACCCAGTACTTC.

This clonotype has just a few counts. The rearrangement uses TRBV7-2 and TRBJ1-2; 7 bases match TRBD1. Germline values: CDR1 SGHTA, CDR2 FQGNSA. J was trimmed by 4 bases and V by 5 bases; bases with no gene match: 10. This CDR3 contains 15 residues. The CDR3 reads CASSLRQGGGYGYTF. Written as DNA, the CDR3 is TGTGCCAGCAGCCTACGACAGGGCGGCGGCTATGGCTACACCTTC.

This clonotype was counted only a few times. The rearrangement links TRBV21-1 to TRBJ2-7; the table's TRBD1 call for D was not verified on the DNA. TRBV21-1 is designated a pseudogene. CDR3 length: 15 residues. CDR3: CASSKEGSGIYEQYF. The DNA for the CDR3 is TGTGCCAGCAGCAAAGAAGGGTCAGGGATCTACGAGCAGTACTTC.

The gene calls are TRBV20-1 and TRBJ2-3; D gene unclear. V was trimmed by 4 bases and J by 1 base, leaving 15 bases between them. From germline, CDR1 is DFQATT and CDR2 SNEGSKA (reference sequence). The CDR3 runs to 15 residues. CDR3 sequence: CSANRRDTGTDTQYF. The DNA for the CDR3 is TGCAGTGCTAATCGACGAGATACGGGCACAGATACGCAGTATTTT.

This clonotype was found once. This chain connects TRBV7-8 to TRBJ2-2; 7 nucleotides agree with TRBD2. CDR3 length equals 16 residues. J gave up 5 bases and V 7 bases, and 13 bases lay outside the gene matches. Looked up from germline, CDR1 is SGHVS and CDR2 is FQNEAQ. CDR3 region: CASTSLGGTGTGELFF. The CDR3 DNA follows: TGTGCCAGCACCTCCCTGGGGGGGACTGGTACCGGGGAGCTGTTTTTT.

The CDR3 spells CASSQEWREKQFF. For the CDR3, the DNA is TGCGCCAGCAGCCAAGAGTGGCGGGAGAAGCAGTTCTTC. The chain employs TRBV4-1 and TRBJ2-1; 7 bases are shared with TRBD2. The CDR3 runs to 13 residues. The V gene end was trimmed by 0 bases and the J gene end by 11 bases; junction bases not matched to a gene: 4. Germline V gene lookup returns CDR1 MGHRA and CDR2 YSYEKL.